This T cell receptor beta chain originates from a study of molecular identifiers for immune sequencing clone quantification (dated by TCRdb to about 2018). Background on the whole study: For a replicate experiment, RNA from about 21,000 or 97,000 naive CD8 T cells was divided into five aliquots, of which four were sequenced. This methods study used CD8 T cells to benchmark TCR RNA copy counting and molecular-identifier clustering-based TCR repertoire sequencing (MIDCIRS). Paper-wide results and their limitations: Clones above 20 RNA copies held over 98% of molecules in CMV-specific effector cells but under 1% in naive cells. The naive libraries included spiked-in Jurkat TCR RNA (roughly nine copies' worth), and this Jurkat TCR RNA is not part of the donor repertoire. About 3 recovered TCR RNA copies per cell were obtained by modeling, versus approximately 9 by digital PCR, implying a capture efficiency of about 30%. When barcode sub-clustering was left out, chimeric consensus sequences inflated TCR diversity, with chimeras reaching as high as 47%. Highly expanded clone sizes could be underestimated because identical TCR molecules may share a barcode. Even against a background of 750,000 to 1,000,000 naive CD8 T cells, spiked-in Jurkat TCR RNA amounting to a single cell's worth was reported to be detectable.

Libraries were built with PCR. Data came from an Illumina HiSeq 4000. Preparation of bulk TCR libraries followed a previously described approach, with the TCR primers listed in Table S5. Total RNA was purified with the Qiagen AllPrep DNA/RNA kit. Before any analysis, reads coming from multiple sequencing runs of the same library were combined into one pool. The study's own analysis went as follows. Only reads with exact TCR constant sequence were kept, trimmed to 150 nt, and grouped by their 12-nt molecular barcodes. Reads in each barcode group were sub-clustered using a 15% Levenshtein threshold, and a quality-weighted consensus sequence was built for each RNA molecule. Non-functional sequences were filtered out, along with any lower-count sequence sitting one edit away from another sequence. On the basis of fitting two negative binomial distributions, barcode sub-clusters with fewer than 20% of the maximum read count were discarded. The public reads were reanalyzed by TCRdb: fastp trimming at Q25, MiXCR alignment, in-frame beta chains only. Rows matching on CDR3 protein sequence are summarized as one entry with the most common DNA and genes. These V and J calls rely on TCRdb rather than the paper's analysis. This sample has some 320,000 distinct CDR3 sequences in its table, and around 21% of those were observed once. The ten largest make up approximately 0.85% of the sample.

In the case of this clonotype: What this receptor recognizes is not known. This sequence may be a read error, since a much larger clone differs from it by one base.

Libraries of naive CD8 T cells were built from approximately 20,000 to 980,000 sorted cells, with 10%, 30% or 50% of the purified RNA used. On a BD FACSAria II, naive CD8 T cells were FACS-sorted as CD8+CD4-CCR7+CD45RA+ and collected into RLT Plus buffer. To test detection sensitivity, Jurkat RNA equivalent to more than 9 TCR copies was spiked into samples of about 17,000-1,100,000 naive CD8 T cells. CD8 T cells were enriched with RosetteSep CD8+ T Cell Enrichment Cocktail and Ficoll-Paque, followed by ACK red cell lysis. The cysteine opens and the phenylalanine closes a CDR3 of 14 amino acids. Kept here is only the CDR3 DNA, which spans 42 bases and is read in frame from base 1. The germline ends are 15 bases apart after V is trimmed by 4 bases and J by 8 bases. Per the germline V gene, SNHLY is the CDR1 and FYNNEI is the CDR2.

This TCR derives from a human donor in good health. Some libraries in this study had Jurkat cell RNA spiked in. The chain couples TRBV2 to TRBJ2-1, with a tentative D gene TRBD1 over 6 matching bases. Sequenced input: naive CD8+ T cells from blood, with Jurkat cell RNA spiked in. Read against the paper, the sample's cell subset or site label means: FACS-sorted CD8+CD4-CCR7+CD45RA+ naive T cells. The DNA is TGTGCCAGCAGTGGAATTAATGGGGGCGATGAGCAGTTCTTC. Its translation reads: CASSGINGGDEQFF.